The present entry profiles one T cell receptor (beta chain) with its context. Its cognate antigen is unknown. From germline, CDR1 is SGHRS and CDR2 YFSETQ. There are 14 residues in the CDR3. Trimming at V came to 4 bases and at J to 7 bases, leaving 5 bases not matched to a gene. The PCR used 60 Vbeta and 13 Jbeta primers. Here immunoSEQ multiplex PCR was the method, and the copy in TCRdb shows in-frame clones only, minus some. Of roughly 190,000 clones detected, 60% to 80% appear once; the ten largest clones hold 2.5% to 4%. The data are from a study of cytomegalovirus exposure and HLA in healthy donors. Background on the study: Earlier work reported 117 million unique TCR beta sequences from roughly 180 million T cells. Genotyping showed around 80% of 398 donors falling in the Caucasian-associated ancestry cluster. Study-level findings and limits: In a later analysis, an Asian-associated ancestry cluster reportedly showed fewer N-insertions than the roughly 650-donor mean.

The material sequenced was PBMCs. This sequence originates from a woman in her 30s in good health and CMV-seropositive. This chain links TRBV5-1 with TRBJ1-1; 12 bases match TRBD1. This CDR3 reads CASSRDRGQGEAFF. The CDR3 nucleotides are TGCGCCAGCAGCCGGGACAGGGGGCAAGGTGAAGCTTTCTTT.